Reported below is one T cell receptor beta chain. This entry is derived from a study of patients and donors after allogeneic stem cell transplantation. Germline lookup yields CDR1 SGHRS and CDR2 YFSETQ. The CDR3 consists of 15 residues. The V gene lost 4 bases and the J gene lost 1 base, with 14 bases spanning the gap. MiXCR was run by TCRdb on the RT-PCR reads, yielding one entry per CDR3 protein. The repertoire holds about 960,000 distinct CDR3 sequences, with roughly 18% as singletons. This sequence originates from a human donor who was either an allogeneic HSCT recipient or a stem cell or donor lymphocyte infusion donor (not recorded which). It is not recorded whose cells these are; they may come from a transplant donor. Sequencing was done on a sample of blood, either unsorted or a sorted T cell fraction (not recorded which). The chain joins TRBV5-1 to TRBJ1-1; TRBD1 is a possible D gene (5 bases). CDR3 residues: CASSPGPRENTEAFF. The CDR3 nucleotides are TGCGCCAGCAGCCCCGGACCCAGGGAGAACACTGAAGCTTTCTTT.